These 4 T cell receptor beta chains came from one sample sequenced in a study of shared clonotypes between healthy human individuals. Sequencing used immunoSEQ multiplex PCR; TCRdb keeps in-frame clones, though not all of them. The sample lists 330,000 or so clones; around 72% were seen once. Sequencing was performed on memory CD4+ T cells sorted from blood. Stated subset: CD45RA-negative fraction. All receptors derive from a man aged 25-45 years in good health.

The genes are TRBV28 and TRBJ2-7; D is perhaps TRBD1 (5 bases). Germline V CDR1 and CDR2: MDHEN, SYDVKM. V was shortened by 4 bases and J by 3 bases, with 19 bases between the two germline ends. CDR3 length: 16 residues. The CDR3 loop is CASSSAKGEWGYEQYF. The CDR3 DNA sequence: TGTGCCAGCAGTTCTGCAAAAGGGGAATGGGGCTACGAGCAGTACTTC.

This clone was seen a handful of times. The rearrangement joins TRBV4-1 to TRBJ2-3; weak D call: TRBD2 (6 bases). CDR1 is MGHRA, CDR2 YSYEKL, per germline. The CDR3 is 15 amino acids. V shed 2 bases and J shed 0 bases, with 9 bases lying between them. The CDR3 protein is CASSQFGSSTDTQYF. The CDR3 coding sequence is TGCGCCAGCAGCCAATTCGGGAGTAGCACAGATACGCAGTATTTT.

This clone was seen ten or more times. The chain is built from TRBV25-1 and TRBJ2-5; D is perhaps TRBD1 (6 bases). The CDR3 runs 15 residues. V lost 4 bases and J 1 base, leaving 13 bases between the germline ends. The germline V gene has CDR1 MGHDK and CDR2 SYGVNS. The CDR3 protein is CASSASGAAQETQYF. DNA of the CDR3: TGTGCCAGCAGTGCCTCAGGGGCGGCCCAAGAGACCCAGTACTTC.

The chain carries TRBV4-1 and TRBJ1-5; no clear D gene. The germline V gene encodes CDR1 MGHRA and CDR2 YSYEKL. The CDR3 totals 13 residues. Between the trimmed V and J ends, which lost 1 base and 7 bases, there was a span of 8 bases. CDR3 in amino acids: CASSQGRFQPQHF. In DNA form, the CDR3 reads TGCGCCAGCAGCCAAGGCCGATTCCAGCCCCAGCATTTT.